This T cell receptor beta chain was retrieved from a study of blood T cells in healthy people across ages. The length of the CDR3 is 14 residues. V was pared by 2 bases and J by 4 bases, with 9 bases between. Germline loops: CDR1 MNHEY, CDR2 SVGEGT. A J-beta primer mix and a sample-barcoded 5' primer were used in a second PCR of roughly 6 to 11 cycles. TCRdb used MiXCR to reprocess the 5' RACE reads, holding one entry per CDR3 protein. Among roughly 1.4 million distinct CDR3 sequences listed, roughly 59% were seen once. The rearrangement links TRBV6-2 or TRBV6-3 to TRBJ1-3; D ambiguous. The source material was blood. The TCR comes from a man younger than 35 in good health. CDR3 region: CASSYMSSGNTIYF. CDR3 DNA sequence: TGTGCCAGCAGTTACATGAGCTCCGGAAACACCATATATTTT.